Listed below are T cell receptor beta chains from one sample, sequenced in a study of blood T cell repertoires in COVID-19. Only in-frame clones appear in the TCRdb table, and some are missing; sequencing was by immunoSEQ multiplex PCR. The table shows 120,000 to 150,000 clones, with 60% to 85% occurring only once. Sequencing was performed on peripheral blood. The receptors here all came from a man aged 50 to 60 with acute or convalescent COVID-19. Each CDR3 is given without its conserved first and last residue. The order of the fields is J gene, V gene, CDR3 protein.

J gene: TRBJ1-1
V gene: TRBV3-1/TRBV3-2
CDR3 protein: ASSTSGAYTEAF

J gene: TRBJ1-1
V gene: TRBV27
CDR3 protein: ASSFSRATEAF

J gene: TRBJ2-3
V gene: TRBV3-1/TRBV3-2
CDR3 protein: ASSQENGVDTQY

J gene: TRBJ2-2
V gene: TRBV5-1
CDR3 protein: ASSREAGPSGELF

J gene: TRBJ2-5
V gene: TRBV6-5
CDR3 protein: ASRRQFQETQY

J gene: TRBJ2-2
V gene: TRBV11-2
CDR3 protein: ASSSLVQNTGELF

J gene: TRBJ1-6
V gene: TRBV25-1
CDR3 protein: ASQQGADSPLH

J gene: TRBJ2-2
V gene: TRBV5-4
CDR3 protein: ASSLEEDGELF

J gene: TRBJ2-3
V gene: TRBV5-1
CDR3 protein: ASRAGTSGGFTDTQY

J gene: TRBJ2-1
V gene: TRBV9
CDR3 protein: ASSVDSGGYNEQF

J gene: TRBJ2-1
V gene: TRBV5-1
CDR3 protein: ASSLSGGAYNEQF

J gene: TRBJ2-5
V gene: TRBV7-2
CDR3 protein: ASSLRLTGQETQY

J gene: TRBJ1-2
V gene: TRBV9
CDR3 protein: ASSVGDRGRFQDGYT

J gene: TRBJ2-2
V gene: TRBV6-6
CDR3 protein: ASSPRGTGELF

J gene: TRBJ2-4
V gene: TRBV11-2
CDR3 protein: ASSLGSWQGLAKNIQY

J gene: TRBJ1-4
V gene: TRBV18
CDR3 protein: ASFTGTGGGKLF

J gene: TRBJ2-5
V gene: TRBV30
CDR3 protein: AWSRRGGTRLSETQY

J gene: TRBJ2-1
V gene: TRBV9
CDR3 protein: ASSVEPSGGAGNNEQF

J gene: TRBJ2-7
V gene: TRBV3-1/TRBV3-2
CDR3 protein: ASSQDWGVSYEQY

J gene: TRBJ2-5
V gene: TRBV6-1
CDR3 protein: ASSEGAGRETQY

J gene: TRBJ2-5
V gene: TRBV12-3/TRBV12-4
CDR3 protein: ASSFRGETQY

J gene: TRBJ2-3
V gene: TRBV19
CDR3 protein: ASKVSRGTDTQY

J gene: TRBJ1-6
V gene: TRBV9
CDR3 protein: ASSGPGGNSPLH

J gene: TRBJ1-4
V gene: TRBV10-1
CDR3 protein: ASSKGRIGEKLF

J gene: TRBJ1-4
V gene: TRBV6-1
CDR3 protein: ASSEAGGREKLF

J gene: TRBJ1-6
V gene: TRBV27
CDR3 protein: ASSLLGQGVSPLH

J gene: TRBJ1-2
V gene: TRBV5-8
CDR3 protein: ASSLRGNYGYT

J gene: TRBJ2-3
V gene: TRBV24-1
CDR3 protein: ATSDLGQGTDTQY

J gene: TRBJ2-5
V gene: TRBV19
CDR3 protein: ASSIDLGAKGGETQY

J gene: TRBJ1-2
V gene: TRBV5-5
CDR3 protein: ASSWNTGVPGYT

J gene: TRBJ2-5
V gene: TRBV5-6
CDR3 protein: ASSLALDQETQY

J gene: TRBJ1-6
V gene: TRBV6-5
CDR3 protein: ASASAYNSPLH

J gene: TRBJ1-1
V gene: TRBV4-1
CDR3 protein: ASSQAPWNTEAF

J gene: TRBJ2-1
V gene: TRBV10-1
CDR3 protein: ASSEGLAGDEQF

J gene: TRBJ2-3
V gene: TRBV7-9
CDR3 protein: ASSFRGQEGDTQY